This is a list of T cell receptor beta chains from one sample in a study of blood T cells in healthy people across ages. MiXCR, applied by TCRdb to the 5' RACE reads, yields one record per CDR3 protein. The sample carries over 1.5 million distinct CDR3 sequences, roughly 50% recorded once. The sequenced sample was blood. The receptor set was obtained from a woman in her thirties or forties in good health. Each CDR3 is given with its conserved first and last residue. The D gene is left open where the match is weak. The size entry is marked missing in some rows and otherwise reads once, few, many or a size class.

V: TRBV12-3/TRBV12-4; D: TRBD2; size: .; J: TRBJ2-4; CDR3: CASSSLSGGDIQYF; DNA: TGTGCCAGCAGTAGCCTTAGCGGGGGGGACATTCAGTACTTC
V: TRBV24-1; D: TRBD1; size: .; J: TRBJ2-3; CDR3: CATSATGGLSYTDTQYF; DNA: TGTGCCACCAGTGCGACAGGGGGGCTTTCTTACACAGATACGCAGTATTTT
V: TRBV6-5; D: TRBD1; size: .; J: TRBJ2-5; CDR3: CASSKDRGDYETQYF; DNA: TGTGCCAGCAGCAAGGACAGGGGGGATTACGAGACCCAGTACTTC
V: TRBV13; D: .; size: few; J: TRBJ2-5; CDR3: CASSSGNLGTQYF; DNA: TGTGCCAGCAGCTCCGGGAACCTCGGGACCCAGTACTTC
V: TRBV5-1; D: .; size: once; J: TRBJ1-5; CDR3: CASSLGPINQPQHF; DNA: TGCGCCAGCAGCTTGGGTCCTATCAATCAGCCCCAGCATTTT
V: TRBV5-1; D: .; size: .; J: TRBJ2-7; CDR3: CASSLGFRSYEQYF; DNA: TGCGCCAGCAGCTTGGGTTTTCGCTCCTACGAGCAGTACTTC
V: TRBV4-2; D: .; size: once; J: TRBJ2-5; CDR3: CASSQNLPRLQETQYF; DNA: TGTGCCAGCAGCCAAAACCTACCGAGACTCCAAGAGACCCAGTACTTC
V: TRBV6-2/TRBV6-3; D: .; size: .; J: TRBJ1-2; CDR3: CASSYRTVGGYTF; DNA: TGTGCCAGCAGTTATAGGACAGTCGGTGGCTACACCTTC
V: TRBV4-1; D: TRBD1; size: .; J: TRBJ1-4; CDR3: CASSQGRGRDEKLFF; DNA: TGCGCCAGCAGCCAAGGAAGGGGGCGAGATGAAAAACTGTTTTTT
V: TRBV7-6; D: .; size: .; J: TRBJ2-1; CDR3: CASSQTRSYNEQFF; DNA: TGTGCCAGCAGCCAGACCCGCTCCTACAATGAGCAGTTCTTC
V: TRBV5-6; D: .; size: .; J: TRBJ2-3; CDR3: CASSETMTDTQYF; DNA: TGTGCCAGCAGCGAGACTATGACAGATACGCAGTATTTT
V: TRBV7-2; D: TRBD1; size: once; J: TRBJ1-2; CDR3: CASSLRQGVGNYGYTF; DNA: TGTGCCAGCAGCTTACGACAGGGAGTGGGGAACTATGGCTACACCTTC
V: TRBV20-1; D: TRBD2; size: .; J: TRBJ2-7; CDR3: CSARDPLTSVSYNEQYF; DNA: TGCAGTGCTAGAGACCCTTTGACTAGCGTTTCCTACAATGAGCAGTACTTC
V: TRBV5-6; D: .; size: few; J: TRBJ2-5; CDR3: CASSWAARSGTQYF; DNA: TGTGCCAGCAGCTGGGCCGCTCGATCTGGGACCCAGTACTTC
V: TRBV21-1; D: .; size: .; J: TRBJ1-4; CDR3: CASKAMRQGWDLEKLFF; DNA: TGTGCCAGCAAGGCCATGAGACAGGGATGGGATTTGGAAAAACTGTTTTTT
V: TRBV6-6; D: TRBD1; size: .; J: TRBJ2-1; CDR3: CASSRTGLDEQFF; DNA: TGTGCCAGCAGTCGGACAGGGCTGGATGAGCAGTTCTTC
V: TRBV11-2; D: TRBD1; size: few; J: TRBJ2-5; CDR3: CASSFEGAMETQYF; DNA: TGTGCCAGCAGCTTCGAGGGGGCTATGGAGACCCAGTACTTC
V: TRBV20-1; D: .; size: .; J: TRBJ2-5; CDR3: CSAKVVNQETQYF; DNA: TGCAGTGCTAAGGTGGTAAACCAAGAGACCCAGTACTTC
V: TRBV20-1; D: .; size: .; J: TRBJ2-5; CDR3: CSARNQGRRARETQYF; DNA: TGCAGTGCTAGAAATCAGGGGAGGAGGGCCAGAGAGACCCAGTACTTC
V: TRBV28; D: .; size: few; J: TRBJ2-3; CDR3: CASSLERGQGGNTQYF; DNA: TGTGCCAGCAGTTTAGAGCGCGGGCAGGGGGGGAATACGCAGTATTTT
V: TRBV20-1; D: .; size: once; J: TRBJ2-1; CDR3: CSAPKVTLNNEQFF; DNA: TGCAGTGCCCCCAAGGTTACCCTAAACAATGAGCAGTTCTTC
V: TRBV7-9; D: .; size: .; J: TRBJ2-1; CDR3: CASSRAVQSGHSYNEQFF; DNA: TGTGCCAGCAGCCGCGCCGTCCAGTCGGGTCACTCCTACAATGAGCAGTTCTTC
V: TRBV7-9; D: .; size: few; J: TRBJ2-6; CDR3: CASSLMGVTEAGANVLTF; DNA: TGTGCCAGCAGCTTAATGGGAGTCACAGAAGCTGGGGCCAACGTCCTGACTTTC
V: TRBV11-2; D: .; size: .; J: TRBJ2-1; CDR3: CASSPDFSSSYNEQFF; DNA: TGTGCCAGCAGCCCGGACTTCTCCAGCTCCTACAATGAGCAGTTCTTC
V: TRBV29-1; D: TRBD2; size: .; J: TRBJ2-3; CDR3: CSVEGDGGSTDTQYF; DNA: TGCAGCGTTGAAGGGGACGGGGGGAGCACAGATACGCAGTATTTT
V: TRBV6-2/TRBV6-3; D: .; size: .; J: TRBJ2-7; CDR3: CASGGPPAYEQYF; DNA: TGTGCCAGCGGCGGACCTCCAGCCTACGAGCAGTACTTC
V: TRBV5-1; D: .; size: few; J: TRBJ1-2; CDR3: CASSPQERKVYGYTF; DNA: TGCGCCAGCAGCCCGCAGGAACGGAAGGTCTATGGCTACACCTTC
V: TRBV28; D: .; size: .; J: TRBJ1-5; CDR3: CASSPTGYQPQHF; DNA: TGTGCCAGCAGCCCTACAGGGTACCAGCCCCAGCATTTT
V: TRBV21-1; D: .; size: .; J: TRBJ2-3; CDR3: CASSKEADTSTDTQYF; DNA: TGTGCCAGCAGCAAAGAAGCGGACACTAGCACAGATACGCAGTATTTT
V: TRBV4-1; D: .; size: .; J: TRBJ2-3; CDR3: CASRGQGGWTDTQYF; DNA: TGCGCCAGCCGCGGGCAGGGGGGTTGGACAGATACGCAGTATTTT
V: TRBV7-2; D: .; size: .; J: TRBJ1-5; CDR3: CASSAQREQPQHF; DNA: TGTGCCAGCAGCGCGCAGAGGGAGCAGCCCCAGCATTTT
V: TRBV6-1; D: TRBD1; size: .; J: TRBJ2-7; CDR3: CASTETGFDEQYF; DNA: TGTGCCAGCACCGAGACAGGGTTTGACGAGCAGTACTTC
V: TRBV29-1; D: .; size: .; J: TRBJ1-2; CDR3: CSVGGGGKGYTF; DNA: TGCAGCGTTGGGGGGGGAGGGAAAGGCTACACCTTC
V: TRBV28; D: .; size: .; J: TRBJ2-7; CDR3: CASSLGGTGKRQQYF; DNA: TGTGCCAGCAGTTTAGGGGGTACAGGGAAGAGACAGCAGTACTTC
V: TRBV7-2; D: .; size: few; J: TRBJ1-2; CDR3: CASSLGASNYGYTF; DNA: TGCGCCAGCAGCTTGGGTGCTTCTAACTATGGCTACACCTTC
V: TRBV11-3; D: .; size: few; J: TRBJ2-5; CDR3: CASSSSYQETQYF; DNA: TGTGCCAGCAGCTCGAGTTACCAAGAGACCCAGTACTTC
V: TRBV9; D: .; size: few; J: TRBJ1-5; CDR3: CASSPGDGNQPQHF; DNA: TGTGCCAGCAGCCCAGGGGATGGCAATCAGCCCCAGCATTTT
V: TRBV7-2; D: TRBD1; size: .; J: TRBJ2-7; CDR3: CASSTTGQGYEQYF; DNA: TGTGCCAGCAGCACTACTGGACAGGGCTACGAGCAGTACTTC
V: TRBV30; D: .; size: .; J: TRBJ2-7; CDR3: CAWREDSYEQYF; DNA: TGTGCCTGGAGGGAAGACTCCTACGAGCAGTACTTC
V: TRBV12-3/TRBV12-4; D: TRBD1; size: .; J: TRBJ1-2; CDR3: CASTVDRDSGYTF; DNA: TGTGCCAGCACTGTGGATAGGGACAGTGGCTACACCTTC
V: TRBV7-9; D: TRBD1; size: .; J: TRBJ1-5; CDR3: CASSLVEGQGSNQPQHF; DNA: TGTGCCAGCAGCTTAGTGGAGGGACAGGGATCGAATCAGCCCCAGCATTTT
V: TRBV7-2; D: .; size: .; J: TRBJ1-5; CDR3: CASSMRYQPQHF; DNA: TGTGCCAGCAGCATGAGATATCAGCCCCAGCATTTT
V: TRBV6-2/TRBV6-3; D: .; size: .; J: TRBJ2-3; CDR3: CASSYPPDSYTDTQYF; DNA: TGTGCCAGCAGTTACCCGCCAGACAGCTACACAGATACGCAGTATTTT
V: TRBV7-2; D: .; size: .; J: TRBJ1-5; CDR3: CASSLEPRAGMDQPQHF; DNA: TGTGCCAGCAGCTTAGAACCCCGGGCAGGGATGGATCAGCCCCAGCATTTT
V: TRBV6-6; D: .; size: .; J: TRBJ2-5; CDR3: CASAWYREEETQYF; DNA: TGTGCCAGCGCCTGGTACAGGGAGGAGGAGACCCAGTACTTC
V: TRBV15; D: TRBD2; size: .; J: TRBJ2-5; CDR3: CATRPGLAGGPQETQYF; DNA: TGTGCCACCAGGCCGGGACTAGCGGGGGGACCACAAGAGACCCAGTACTTC
V: TRBV7-2; D: .; size: .; J: TRBJ2-3; CDR3: CVSSLAFLLTDTQYF; DNA: TGTGTCAGCAGCTTAGCGTTCCTCCTCACAGATACGCAGTATTTT
V: TRBV7-8; D: TRBD2; size: .; J: TRBJ2-3; CDR3: CATLGLAGVDTQYF; DNA: TGTGCCACCTTGGGACTAGCGGGAGTAGATACGCAGTATTTT
V: TRBV20-1; D: TRBD2; size: .; J: TRBJ2-1; CDR3: CSARNLAGTYNEQFF; DNA: TGCAGTGCTCGAAATTTAGCGGGGACCTACAATGAGCAGTTCTTC